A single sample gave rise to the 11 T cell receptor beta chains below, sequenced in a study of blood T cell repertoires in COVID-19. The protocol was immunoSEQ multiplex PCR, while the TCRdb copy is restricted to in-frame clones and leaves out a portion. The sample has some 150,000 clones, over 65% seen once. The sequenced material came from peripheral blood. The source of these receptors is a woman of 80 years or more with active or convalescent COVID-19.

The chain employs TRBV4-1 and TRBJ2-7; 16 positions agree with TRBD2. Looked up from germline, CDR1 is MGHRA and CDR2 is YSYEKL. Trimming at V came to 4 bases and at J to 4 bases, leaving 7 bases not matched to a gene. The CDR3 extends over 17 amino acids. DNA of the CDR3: TGCGCCAGCAGCCTAGATGGGACTAGCGGGGGGGCGTACGAGCAGTACTTC. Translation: CASSLDGTSGGAYEQYF.

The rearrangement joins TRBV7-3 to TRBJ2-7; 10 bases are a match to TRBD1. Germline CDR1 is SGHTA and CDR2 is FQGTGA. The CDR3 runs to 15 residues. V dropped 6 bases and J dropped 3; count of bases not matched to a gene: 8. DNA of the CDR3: TGTGCCAGCAGTTCCGGGACAGGGGAGATCTACGAGCAGTACTTC. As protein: CASSSGTGEIYEQYF.

As DNA, the CDR3 is TGTGCCAGTAGTATCAGGTCCGTAATCTCTTCTGGAAACACCATATATTTT. This gives the protein CASSIRSVISSGNTIYF. The chain links TRBV19 to TRBJ1-3; D ambiguous. V was cut by 3 bases and J by 1 base, with 16 bases left in between. Germline CDR1 LNHDA, CDR2 SQIVND (reference sequence). CDR3 length equals 17 residues.

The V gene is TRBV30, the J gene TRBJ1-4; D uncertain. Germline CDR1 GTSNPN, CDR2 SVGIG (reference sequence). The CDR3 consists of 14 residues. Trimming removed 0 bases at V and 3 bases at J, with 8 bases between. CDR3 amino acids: CAWSVWQANEKLFF. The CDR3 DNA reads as TGTGCCTGGAGTGTTTGGCAAGCTAATGAAAAACTGTTTTTT.

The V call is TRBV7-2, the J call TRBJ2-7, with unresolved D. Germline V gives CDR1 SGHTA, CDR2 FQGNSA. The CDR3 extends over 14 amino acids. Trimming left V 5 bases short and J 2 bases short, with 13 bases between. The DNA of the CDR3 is TGTGCCAGCAGCCCTTCTCAGTCCCCCTACGAGCAGTACTTC. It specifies CASSPSQSPYEQYF.

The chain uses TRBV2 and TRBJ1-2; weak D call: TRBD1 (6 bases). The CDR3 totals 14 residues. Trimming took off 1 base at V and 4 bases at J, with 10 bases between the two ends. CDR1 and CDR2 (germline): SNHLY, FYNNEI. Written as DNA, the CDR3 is TGTGCCAGCAGTGAAGTCCAGGGGTCCTATGGCTACACCTTC. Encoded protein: CASSEVQGSYGYTF.

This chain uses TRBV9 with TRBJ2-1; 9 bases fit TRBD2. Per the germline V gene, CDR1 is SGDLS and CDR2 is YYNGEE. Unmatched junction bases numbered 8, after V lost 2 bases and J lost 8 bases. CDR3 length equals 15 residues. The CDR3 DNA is TGTGCCAGCAGCGTTGGGTCTAGCGGGGAGCATGAGCAGTTCTTC. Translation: CASSVGSSGEHEQFF.

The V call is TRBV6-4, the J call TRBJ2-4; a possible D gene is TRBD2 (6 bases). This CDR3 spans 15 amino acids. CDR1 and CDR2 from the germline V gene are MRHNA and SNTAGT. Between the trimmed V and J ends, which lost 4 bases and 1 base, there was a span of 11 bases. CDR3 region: CASSGARGAKNIQYF. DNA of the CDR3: TGTGCCAGCAGTGGAGCCCGGGGGGCCAAAAACATTCAGTACTTC.

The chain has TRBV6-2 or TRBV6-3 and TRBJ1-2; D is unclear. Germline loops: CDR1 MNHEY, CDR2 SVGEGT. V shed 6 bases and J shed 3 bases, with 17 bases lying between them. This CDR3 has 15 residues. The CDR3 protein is CASSSFPAEDYGYTF. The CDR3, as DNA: TGTGCCAGCAGCAGTTTTCCAGCGGAAGACTATGGCTACACCTTC.

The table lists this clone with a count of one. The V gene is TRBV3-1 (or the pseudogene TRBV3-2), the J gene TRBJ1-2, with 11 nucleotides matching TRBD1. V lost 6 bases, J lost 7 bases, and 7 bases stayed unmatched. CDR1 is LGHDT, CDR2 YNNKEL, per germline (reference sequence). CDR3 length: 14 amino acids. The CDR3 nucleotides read TGTGCCAGCAGACCCGGGACAGGGGGGAGTGGCTACACCTTC. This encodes CASRPGTGGSGYTF.

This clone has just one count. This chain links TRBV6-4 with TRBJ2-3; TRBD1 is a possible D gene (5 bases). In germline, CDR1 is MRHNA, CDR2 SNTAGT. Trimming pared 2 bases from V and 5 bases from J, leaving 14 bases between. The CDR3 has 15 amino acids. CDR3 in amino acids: CASSDGPARGDTQYF. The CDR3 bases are TGTGCCAGCAGTGACGGACCGGCAAGGGGAGATACGCAGTATTTT.